One and the same sample provided the 16 T cell receptor beta chains below, sequenced in a study of blood T cell repertoires in COVID-19. This table comes from immunoSEQ multiplex PCR, and its TCRdb copy is limited to in-frame clones, with some not included. The top ten hold 0.45% to 0.6% of the sample, which has 150,000 to 160,000 clones, roughly 80% seen once. The sample consisted of peripheral blood. The source is a man in his 60s with acute or convalescent COVID-19.

This clone was seen just once. The V and J genes are TRBV6-2 or TRBV6-3 and TRBJ1-5, with 9 bases lining up with TRBD1. CDR1 and CDR2 from the germline V gene are MNHEY and SVGEGT. This CDR3 spans 15 amino acids. Trimming took 6 bases from V and 6 from J; bases not matched to a gene: 9. The CDR3: CASRYPGTGLQPQHF. The CDR3 coding sequence is TGTGCCAGCAGATACCCCGGGACAGGGCTTCAGCCCCAGCATTTT.

The CDR3 sequence: CASSRTNYNEQFF. Written as DNA, the CDR3 is TGTGCCAGCAGTCGGACTAACTACAATGAGCAGTTCTTC. The genes are TRBV6-6 and TRBJ2-1, with D possibly matching TRBD2 (6 bases). The CDR3 has 13 amino acids. Germline CDR1 is MNHNY and CDR2 is SVGAGI (reference sequence). V was trimmed by 5 bases and J by 3 bases, leaving 8 bases between them.

The CDR3 reads CASSSEGSNYGYTF. Here the CDR3 DNA reads TGTGCCAGCAGTTCGGAGGGATCAAACTATGGCTACACCTTC. V gene TRBV6-2 or TRBV6-3 combines with J gene TRBJ1-2; D is undetermined. The CDR3 covers 14 residues. The germline V gene encodes CDR1 MNHEY and CDR2 SVGEGT. V was shortened by 4 bases and J by 2 bases, with 11 bases between the two germline ends.

V usage is TRBV6-5 and J usage is TRBJ2-1; D is possibly TRBD2 (5 bases). Trimming removed 4 bases from V and 3 bases from J, with 7 bases in between. The CDR3 contains 13 residues. Germline V CDR1 and CDR2: MNHEY, SVGAGI. CDR3 nucleotide sequence: TGTGCCAGCAGTTCTACTAGCTACAATGAGCAGTTCTTC. This gives the protein CASSSTSYNEQFF.

The chain's CDR3 is CASSQDGALRAKNIQYF. The CDR3 DNA sequence: TGCGCCAGCAGCCAAGATGGGGCGCTTAGGGCCAAAAACATTCAGTACTTC. The chain joins TRBV4-3 to TRBJ2-4, with TRBD1 as a possible D gene (5 bases). Germline V gene data show CDR1 as LGHNA and CDR2 as YSLEER. Between the trimmed V and J ends, which lost 0 bases and 1 base, there was a span of 13 bases. The CDR3 runs 17 residues.

The rearrangement uses TRBV10-3 and TRBJ1-4, with D possibly matching TRBD1 (6 bases). The V end was cut by 6 bases, the J end by 0 bases, with 20 bases between. This CDR3 spans 18 amino acids. Germline V gives CDR1 ENHRY, CDR2 SYGVKD. The chain's CDR3 is CAISKDRATWSTNEKLFF. Here the CDR3 DNA reads TGTGCCATCAGCAAGGACAGAGCTACTTGGTCAACTAATGAAAAACTGTTTTTT.

The genes are TRBV3-1 (or the pseudogene TRBV3-2) and TRBJ2-7, with a weak D call TRBD2 (7 bases). V was pared by 7 bases and J by 2 bases, with 18 bases between. This CDR3 is built from 15 residues. CDR1 and CDR2 (germline): LGHDT, YNNKEL (reference sequence). CDR3 DNA: TGTGCCAGCACCCTGGGGGGGCGCGGAGCCTACGAGCAGTACTTC. Its protein product is CASTLGGRGAYEQYF.

V and J are TRBV27 and TRBJ1-6; 7 bases agree with TRBD1. After removal of 6 bases from V and 7 bases from J, the junction contained 12 bases not matched to a gene. In germline, CDR1 is MNHEY, CDR2 SMNVEV (reference sequence). The CDR3 totals 16 residues. CDR3 nucleotides: TGTGCCAGCAGCTCAAAGCCCGACAGGGTGAATTCACCCCTCCACTTT. Translation gives CASSSKPDRVNSPLHF.

The gene calls are TRBV24-1 and TRBJ2-1; TRBD1 agrees at 7 bases. The junction had 6 bases not matched to a gene; V was cut back by 4 bases and J by 4 bases. CDR1 is KGHDR and CDR2 is SFDVKD in the germline V gene. CDR3 length: 15 residues. The CDR3 nucleotides are TGTGCCACCAGTGAAGTAGTGACAGGGTACAATGAGCAGTTCTTC. Residues: CATSEVVTGYNEQFF.

This chain uses TRBV6-4 with TRBJ2-1; 10 bases map to TRBD2. The V and J ends lost 4 bases and 10 bases, in that order; junction bases with no gene match: 7. Germline CDR1 and CDR2: MRHNA and SNTAGT. The CDR3 is 14 residues long. CDR3 in DNA: TGTGCCAGCAGTGCTCTAGCGGGAGTAGGGGAGCAGTTCTTC. As protein: CASSALAGVGEQFF.

In its sample, this clone was seen a few times. The gene calls are TRBV3-1 (or the pseudogene TRBV3-2) and TRBJ1-4; 8 nucleotides line up with TRBD1. The germline V gene has CDR1 LGHDT and CDR2 YNNKEL (reference sequence). V shed 2 bases, J shed 5 bases, and the junction held 1 base outside the gene matches. This CDR3 has 14 amino acids. The CDR3 DNA reads TGTGCCAGCAGCCAAAGGACAGGGAATGAAAAACTGTTTTTT. Its translation: CASSQRTGNEKLFF.

The genes are TRBV5-5 and TRBJ2-7, with 10 nucleotides matching TRBD2. After removal of 3 bases from V and 2 bases from J, the junction contained 5 bases not matched to a gene. The CDR3 extends over 15 amino acids. Germline V gene sequence: CDR1 SGHKS, CDR2 YYEKEE (reference sequence). CDR3 nucleotide sequence: TGTGCCAGCAGCTCCGGAGGACTAGCGGCCTACGAGCAGTACTTC. It codes for CASSSGGLAAYEQYF.

A few counts support this clone. The chain uses TRBV10-3 and TRBJ2-7, with D perhaps TRBD1 (6 bases). This CDR3 is 13 amino acids long. From germline, CDR1 is ENHRY and CDR2 SYGVKD. The germline V and J ends were trimmed by 3 bases and 3 bases, with 9 bases remaining between them. The CDR3 loop is CAISEQGGYEQYF. The DNA for the CDR3 is TGTGCCATCAGTGAACAGGGTGGCTACGAGCAGTACTTC.

V is TRBV10-3 and J is TRBJ1-5; D perhaps matches TRBD1 (6 bases). The CDR3 covers 13 residues. Germline V gene lookup returns CDR1 ENHRY and CDR2 SYGVKD. V was shortened by 4 bases and J by 6 bases, with 10 bases between the two germline ends. As DNA, the CDR3 is TGTGCCATCAGTGCAGGGGCGGGTCAGCCCCAGCATTTT. Residues: CAISAGAGQPQHF.

This sequence joins TRBV9 and TRBJ1-2; TRBD1 aligns across 8 bases. CDR1 and CDR2 (germline): SGDLS, YYNGEE. J lost 6 bases, V lost 4 bases, and 11 bases had no gene match. The CDR3 is made up of 15 amino acids. In DNA form, the CDR3 reads TGTGCCAGCAGCTCCCCCAGGGGGCGTCACCATGGCTACACCTTC. This translates into CASSSPRGRHHGYTF.

The chain links TRBV7-6 to TRBJ1-4; a possible D gene is TRBD1 (5 bases). CDR3 length: 14 amino acids. Germline V gives CDR1 SGHVS, CDR2 FNYEAQ. Trimming stripped 2 bases from V and 7 bases from J, with 11 bases between. CDR3 protein: CASSLWQGVEKLFF. CDR3 coding DNA: TGTGCCAGCAGCTTATGGCAGGGCGTTGAAAAACTGTTTTTT.